This is a list of T cell receptor beta chains from one sample in a study of blood T cell repertoires in COVID-19. The data were produced by immunoSEQ multiplex PCR, yet TCRdb's version contains in-frame clones alone and is incomplete. The sample carries over 45,000 clones, around nine tenths recorded once. The source material was peripheral blood. These TCRs come from a man aged 70-80 years with acute or convalescent COVID-19. Both conserved end residues are part of each CDR3. A D gene is named only where the DNA matches it firmly. Not all rows give a size; the values are once, few, many and, for expanded clones, a class.

TRBV11-3	TRBJ2-7	-	-	CASSDRDIWNYEQYF	TGTGCCAGCAGCGACCGGGACATATGGAACTACGAGCAGTACTTC
TRBV12-5	TRBJ2-3	TRBD2	-	CASGLGNSGGAPDTQYF	TGTGCTAGTGGTTTGGGCAATAGCGGGGGGGCCCCAGATACGCAGTATTTT
TRBV7-2	TRBJ1-1	TRBD1	-	CASSPRTGRPEAFF	TGTGCCAGCAGCCCCCGGACAGGTAGGCCTGAAGCTTTCTTT
TRBV7-9	TRBJ1-1	-	-	CASSLDSMNTEAFF	TGTGCCAGCAGCTTAGACAGCATGAACACTGAAGCTTTCTTT
TRBV5-6	TRBJ2-1	TRBD1	-	CASSKSPGTGFYNEQFF	TGTGCCAGCAGTAAAAGTCCCGGGACAGGGTTCTACAATGAGCAGTTCTTC
TRBV5-1	TRBJ2-7	TRBD1	-	CASRDRGDEQYF	TGCGCCAGCAGGGACAGGGGCGACGAGCAGTACTTC
TRBV30	TRBJ1-4	-	-	CAWSLGHLATNEKLFF	TGTGCCTGGAGTTTAGGACACCTTGCAACTAATGAAAAACTGTTTTTT
TRBV28	TRBJ1-6	-	-	CASSSYGANNSPLHF	TGTGCCAGCAGTTCGTACGGTGCCAATAATTCACCCCTCCACTTT
TRBV9	TRBJ2-5	TRBD1	-	CASSRYPVLGTGAKETQYF	TGTGCCAGCAGCCGATATCCCGTCCTAGGGACAGGGGCGAAAGAGACCCAGTACTTC
TRBV28	TRBJ1-2	-	-	CASSLREDLYTF	TGTGCCAGCAGTTTACGGGAGGACCTATACACCTTC
TRBV7-6	TRBJ2-5	TRBD1	-	CASSSNPGQGGETQYF	TGTGCCAGCAGCTCCAACCCGGGACAGGGAGGGGAGACCCAGTACTTC
TRBV4-1	TRBJ2-3	-	-	CASSQVSLDTQYF	TGCGCCAGCAGCCAAGTAAGCTTGGATACGCAGTATTTT
TRBV28	TRBJ1-6	-	-	CASSWTGSSYNSPLHF	TGTGCCAGCAGTTGGACGGGGAGCTCCTATAATTCACCCCTCCACTTT
TRBV19	TRBJ2-7	TRBD1	-	CASSIVRTGFSYEQYF	TGTGCCAGTAGTATAGTGAGGACAGGGTTCTCCTACGAGCAGTACTTC
TRBV11-2	TRBJ1-1	TRBD1	-	CASSWTGAAFF	TGTGCCAGCAGTTGGACAGGGGCAGCTTTCTTT
TRBV7-9	TRBJ1-6	TRBD1	few	CASSSPGQGSPLHF	TGTGCCAGCAGCTCACCGGGACAGGGATCACCCCTCCACTTT
TRBV30	TRBJ1-2	TRBD1	-	CAWSRTGDGYGYTF	TGTGCCTGGAGCCGGACAGGGGACGGCTATGGCTACACCTTC
TRBV7-2	TRBJ2-5	-	once	CASSHGGVQETQYF	TGTGCCAGCTCCCACGGCGGGGTCCAAGAGACCCAGTACTTC
TRBV5-1	TRBJ2-5	-	-	CASSSDLGGQTQYF	TGCGCCAGCAGCTCGGACCTGGGGGGGCAGACCCAGTACTTC
TRBV7-2	TRBJ1-5	TRBD1	once	CASSVLGQGGVSQPQHF	TGTGCCAGCAGCGTACTAGGACAGGGCGGCGTGAGTCAGCCCCAGCATTTT
TRBV11-3	TRBJ2-1	TRBD2	-	CASSLDLGSGGPPKQFF	TGTGCCAGCAGCTTAGATCTGGGCAGCGGGGGGCCCCCGAAGCAGTTCTTC
TRBV2	TRBJ2-5	-	-	CASRPEPRGGETQYF	TGTGCCAGCAGGCCCGAGCCCCGAGGGGGAGAGACCCAGTACTTC
TRBV24-1	TRBJ1-2	-	-	CATSDLQDGYTF	TGTGCCACCAGTGACCTACAGGATGGCTACACCTTC
TRBV6-5	TRBJ2-7	-	-	CASSYRTATYEQYF	TGTGCCAGCAGTTACCGGACAGCCACCTACGAGCAGTACTTC
TRBV12-3/TRBV12-4	TRBJ2-7	TRBD1	few	CASSPDRDEQYF	TGTGCCAGCAGCCCCGACAGGGACGAGCAGTACTTC
TRBV24-1	TRBJ2-1	-	-	CATSDNGGQSYNEQFF	TGTGCCACCAGTGACAACGGGGGTCAATCCTACAATGAGCAGTTCTTC
TRBV5-1	TRBJ2-1	-	-	CASSLEGLGYNEQFF	TGCGCCAGCAGCTTGGAGGGACTCGGATACAATGAGCAGTTCTTC
TRBV4-2	TRBJ1-1	-	-	CASSVRVNTEAFF	TGTGCCAGCAGCGTCAGGGTGAACACTGAAGCTTTCTTT
TRBV11-1	TRBJ2-2	TRBD2	few	CASRWGRANTGELFF	TGTGCCAGCAGATGGGGGAGGGCTAACACCGGGGAGCTGTTTTTT
TRBV12-1	TRBJ2-7	-	few	CASSSEEGGRLYEQYF	TGTGCCAGCAGCTCCGAGGAGGGCGGACGGCTCTACGAGCAGTACTTC
TRBV4-3	TRBJ2-2	TRBD1	-	CASSTDRDTGELFF	TGCGCCAGCAGCACGGACAGGGACACCGGGGAGCTGTTTTTT
TRBV5-1	TRBJ2-3	-	-	CASSSGPGADTQYF	TGCGCCAGCAGCTCTGGACCCGGGGCAGATACGCAGTATTTT
TRBV4-2	TRBJ2-1	TRBD1	-	CASSPRTGQGVNEQFF	TGTGCCAGCAGCCCTCGTACCGGACAGGGGGTAAATGAGCAGTTCTTC